This TCR beta chain stems from a study of blood T cell repertoires in COVID-19. Study as a whole: COVID-19 samples collected from the United States, Italy and Spain covered acute and convalescent phases. The analysed material was cDNA or gDNA that came from T cells, B-cell-depleted T cells, or PBMCs.

This clone was counted between two and nine times. As originally analysed: How many nucleated cells were present was estimated from reference gene primer amplification. Assay: immunoSEQ multiplex PCR; the TCRdb copy retains only in-frame clones and omits some. The V and J calls and the clone size are those of that table, but D and trimming were determined from the DNA. The sample yields some 460,000 clones, around 88% seen once. J lost 4 bases, V lost 4 bases, and 3 bases had no gene match. Germline loops: CDR1 SEHNR, CDR2 FQNEAQ (reference sequence). The CDR3 length is 13 residues. The TCR sequence derives from a young woman with acute or convalescent COVID-19. The J gene is TRBJ1-2, the V gene TRBV7-9; TRBD1 matches 7 bases. Sample: peripheral blood. The CDR3 here is CASSSRDSYGYTF. CDR3 DNA sequence: TGTGCCAGCAGCTCCCGGGACAGCTATGGCTACACCTTC.